This TCR beta chain was sequenced in a study of shared clonotypes between healthy human individuals. Study-level findings and limits: Sequencing depth was predicted to influence how clonotypes are shared among donors.

For this clone: What it binds is unknown. This sample also contains other DNA sequences that code for the same CDR3.

Only Caucasian adults living in Nashville, Tennessee made up the donor group. Sequencing was performed with immunoSEQ multiplex PCR; in TCRdb, only in-frame clones are kept and a portion is missing. The sample records about 2.3 million clones, 85% to 95% being singletons. Germline V gene lookup returns CDR1 SGHRS and CDR2 YFSETQ. V lost 0 bases to trimming and J lost 1 base, with 4 bases between them. CDR3 size: 14 residues. This sequence joins TRBV5-1 and TRBJ2-2; D uncertain. Sequencing was done on a sample of naive CD4+ T cells from PBMCs. Regarding subset: CD45RA+ positively selected. The sequence was collected from a man between 18 and 35 years old in good health. Some clones in this sample may be carry-over from other donors' samples. The CDR3 nucleotides are TGCGCCAGCAGCTTGGATAGGAACACCGGGGAGCTGTTTTTT. Encoded protein: CASSLDRNTGELFF.